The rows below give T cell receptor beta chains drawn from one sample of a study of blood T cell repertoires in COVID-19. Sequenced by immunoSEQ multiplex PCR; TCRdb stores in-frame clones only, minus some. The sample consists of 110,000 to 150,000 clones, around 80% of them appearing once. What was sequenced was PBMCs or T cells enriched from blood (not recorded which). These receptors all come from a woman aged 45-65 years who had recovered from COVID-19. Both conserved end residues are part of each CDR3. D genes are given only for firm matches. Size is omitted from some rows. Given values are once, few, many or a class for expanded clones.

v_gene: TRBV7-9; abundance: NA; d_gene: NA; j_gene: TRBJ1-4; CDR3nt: TGTGCCAGCAGCTTAGCAGGCTCGGGTTTAACTAATGAAAAACTGTTTTTT; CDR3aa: CASSLAGSGLTNEKLFF
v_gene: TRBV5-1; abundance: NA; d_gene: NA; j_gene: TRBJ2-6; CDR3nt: TGCGCCAGCAGCCCCCAGGGCGCTGGGGCCAACGTCCTGACTTTC; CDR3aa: CASSPQGAGANVLTF
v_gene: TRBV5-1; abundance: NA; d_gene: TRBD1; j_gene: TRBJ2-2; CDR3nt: TGCGCCAGCAGCTGGACAGGGGGATGGGCCGGGGAGCTGTTTTTT; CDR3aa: CASSWTGGWAGELFF
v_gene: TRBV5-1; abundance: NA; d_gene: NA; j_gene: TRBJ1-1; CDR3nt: TGCGCCAGCAGCGAACAGGACAGTATGAACACTGAAGCTTTCTTT; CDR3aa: CASSEQDSMNTEAFF
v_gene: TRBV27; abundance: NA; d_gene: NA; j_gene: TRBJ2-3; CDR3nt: TGTGCCAGCGGCGCAGGCCCAGATACGCAGTATTTT; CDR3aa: CASGAGPDTQYF
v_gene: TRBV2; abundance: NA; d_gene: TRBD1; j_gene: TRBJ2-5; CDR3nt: TGTGCCAGCAGTGAAGCGCTGACAGGGGGCCAAGAGACCCAGTACTTC; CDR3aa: CASSEALTGGQETQYF
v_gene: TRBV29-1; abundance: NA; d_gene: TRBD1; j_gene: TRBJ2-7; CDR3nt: TGCAGCGGATCCGGGACAGGGGGTTACGAGCAGTACTTC; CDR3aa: CSGSGTGGYEQYF
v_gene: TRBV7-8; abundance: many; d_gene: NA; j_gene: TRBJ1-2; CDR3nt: TGTGCCAGCAGCCGTCGGGGGTTTTATGGCTACACCTTC; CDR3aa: CASSRRGFYGYTF
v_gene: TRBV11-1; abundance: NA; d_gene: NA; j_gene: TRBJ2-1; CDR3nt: TGTGCCAGCGGAGGGGACAGTTCCTACAATGAGCAGTTCTTC; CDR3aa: CASGGDSSYNEQFF
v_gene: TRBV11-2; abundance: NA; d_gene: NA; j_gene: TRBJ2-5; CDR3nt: TGTGCCAGCAGCCCCCATGCAGGGGTGGAGACCCAGTACTTC; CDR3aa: CASSPHAGVETQYF
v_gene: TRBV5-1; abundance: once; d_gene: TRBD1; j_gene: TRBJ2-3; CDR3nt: TGCGCCAGCAGCCGAGGGACAGGGTCGCGCACAGATACGCAGTATTTT; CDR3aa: CASSRGTGSRTDTQYF
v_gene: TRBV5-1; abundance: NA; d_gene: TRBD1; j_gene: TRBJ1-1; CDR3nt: TGCGCCAGCAGCTTGTTTTCGGGACAGGGTACTGAAGCTTTCTTT; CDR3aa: CASSLFSGQGTEAFF
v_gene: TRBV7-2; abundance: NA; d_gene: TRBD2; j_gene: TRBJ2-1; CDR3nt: TGTGCCAGCAGCTCAACTAGCGGGGGGGCCGGAATCTACAATGAGCAGTTCTTC; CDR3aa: CASSSTSGGAGIYNEQFF
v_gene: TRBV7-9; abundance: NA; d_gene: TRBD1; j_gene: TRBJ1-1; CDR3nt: TGTGCCAGCAGCTTAGCCGTACAGGGGAGCACTGAAGCTTTCTTT; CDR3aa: CASSLAVQGSTEAFF
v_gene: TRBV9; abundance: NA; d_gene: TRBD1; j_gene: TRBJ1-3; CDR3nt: TGTGCCAGCAGCGTAGAGGGGACAGGGCCTGGAAACACCATATATTTT; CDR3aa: CASSVEGTGPGNTIYF